This T cell receptor (beta chain) was sequenced in a study of cytomegalovirus exposure and HLA in healthy donors. Looking at the study overall: One earlier analysis, a look at 150 million to 200 million T cells, found some 100 million unique TCR beta sequences.

Concerning this clone: Its antigen is unknown.

Primers included in the PCR were 60 Vbeta and 13 Jbeta primers. TCRdb's copy holds only in-frame clones and misses some; the assay was immunoSEQ multiplex PCR. The repertoire includes roughly 150,000 clones, 70% to 90% of them detected once, and about 2.5% sits in the top ten. The V gene's germline CDR1 is LNHDA and CDR2 SQIVND (reference sequence). Trimming removed 2 bases at V and 12 bases at J, with 11 bases between. The CDR3 is 12 amino acids. General study points: Later on, an analysis tied 15,000 to 20,000 TCR beta sequences to HLA alleles at 0.05 false discovery rate. Among TCR beta chains, those listed as cytomegalovirus-associated numbered around 180. Cytomegalovirus status, reportedly, was diagnosed with high specificity and sensitivity by the classifier.

This sequence was found in a man aged 25-45 years in good health and CMV-seropositive. The sequenced sample consisted of PBMCs. The genes are TRBV19 and TRBJ2-1, with D perhaps matching TRBD1 (5 bases). This chain's CDR3 is CASSIQGEGQFF. The CDR3 region has the DNA TGTGCCAGTAGTATACAGGGTGAAGGGCAGTTCTTC.